The rows below give T cell receptor beta chains drawn from one sample of a study of blood T cell repertoires in COVID-19. Only in-frame clones appear in the TCRdb table, and some are missing; sequencing was by immunoSEQ multiplex PCR. In the table there are about 220,000 clones, approximately 85% of which are singletons. Sample: peripheral blood. The receptor source for this set is a man aged 45-60 years who had recovered from COVID-19. Both conserved end residues are part of each CDR3. D genes are given only for firm matches. A clone size is listed for some rows: how often the clone was seen (once, few, many), or a class if it is expanded.

v_gene	abundance	d_gene	len	j_gene	CDR3aa	CDR3nt
TRBV7-9	NA	NA	13	TRBJ2-5	CASSSLGRETQYF	TGTGCCAGCAGCTCCCTCGGTCGGGAGACCCAGTACTTC
TRBV28	NA	NA	15	TRBJ1-6	CASSSPAQINSPLHF	TGTGCCAGCAGCTCCCCGGCACAGATTAATTCACCCCTCCACTTT
TRBV11-2	NA	TRBD1	16	TRBJ2-5	CASSVWNTGDQETQYF	TGTGCCAGCAGCGTTTGGAATACAGGGGACCAAGAGACCCAGTACTTC
TRBV3-1/TRBV3-2	NA	NA	14	TRBJ2-6	CASSQIAGANVLTF	TGTGCCAGCAGCCAAATAGCGGGGGCCAACGTCCTGACTTTC
TRBV29-1	NA	TRBD1	13	TRBJ2-1	CSVGGTRGREQFF	TGCAGCGTAGGGGGCACCCGTGGGCGTGAGCAGTTCTTC
TRBV11-3	NA	NA	16	TRBJ2-6	CASSLARGSGANVLTF	TGTGCCAGCAGCTTGGCCAGGGGCTCTGGGGCCAACGTCCTGACTTTC
TRBV28	NA	TRBD1	15	TRBJ1-6	CASSSLGQGRAPLHF	TGTGCCAGCAGTTCCCTGGGACAGGGCAGGGCACCCCTCCACTTT
TRBV28	NA	NA	15	TRBJ2-5	CASRGDGLGQETQYF	TGTGCCAGCAGGGGAGACGGTTTGGGTCAAGAGACCCAGTACTTC
TRBV2	few	NA	13	TRBJ1-1	CASSAQIDTEAFF	TGTGCCAGCAGTGCCCAGATTGACACTGAAGCTTTCTTT
TRBV6-5	NA	NA	13	TRBJ2-3	CASGRGGPDTQYF	TGTGCCAGCGGCCGCGGAGGCCCAGATACGCAGTATTTT
TRBV28	NA	TRBD2	14	TRBJ2-1	CASSSPGTSNEQFF	TGTGCCAGCAGTTCCCCCGGGACTAGTAATGAGCAGTTCTTC
TRBV9	NA	NA	15	TRBJ1-1	CASSYIPTGGTEAFF	TGTGCCAGCAGTTACATTCCGACGGGAGGCACTGAAGCTTTCTTT
TRBV3-1/TRBV3-2	NA	NA	16	TRBJ1-6	CASSPLTGGNNSPLHF	TGTGCCAGCAGCCCCCTAACAGGCGGTAATAATTCACCCCTCCACTTT
TRBV19	NA	NA	12	TRBJ1-2	CASTGGLKGYTF	TGTGCCAGTACCGGGGGACTTAAGGGCTACACCTTC
TRBV11-2	NA	TRBD2	19	TRBJ2-1	CASSLDKTSGRWFYNEQFF	TGTGCCAGCAGCTTAGATAAGACTAGCGGGAGGTGGTTCTACAATGAGCAGTTCTTC
TRBV20-1	NA	NA	11	TRBJ2-3	CSAQDWDTQYF	TGCAGTGCTCAGGACTGGGATACGCAGTATTTT
TRBV28	NA	NA	18	TRBJ1-2	CASSRTPSTELLGYGYTF	TGTGCCAGCAGCAGAACCCCGTCGACAGAACTCCTGGGCTATGGCTACACCTTC
TRBV18	NA	TRBD1	14	TRBJ2-1	CASSPGQGPNEQFF	TGTGCCAGCTCACCGGGACAGGGGCCCAATGAGCAGTTCTTC
TRBV19	NA	TRBD2	14	TRBJ2-7	CASSRGLAGAEQYF	TGTGCCAGTAGTCGAGGACTAGCGGGTGCCGAGCAGTACTTC
TRBV24-1	NA	NA	15	TRBJ2-1	CATSDSGLLAHEQFF	TGTGCCACCAGTGACTCGGGACTCCTGGCACATGAGCAGTTCTTC
TRBV11-2	NA	TRBD1	14	TRBJ1-2	CASSSGQGAYGYTF	TGTGCCAGCAGCTCTGGACAGGGGGCCTATGGCTACACCTTC
TRBV30	NA	NA	14	TRBJ2-3	CAWSATQGTDTQYF	TGTGCCTGGAGTGCTACTCAGGGCACAGATACGCAGTATTTT
TRBV18	once	TRBD2	16	TRBJ2-1	CASSPRLAGGFHEQFF	TGTGCCAGCTCACCTCGACTAGCGGGAGGGTTTCATGAGCAGTTCTTC
TRBV19	NA	TRBD2	13	TRBJ2-1	CASGLAGYNEQFF	TGTGCCAGTGGACTAGCGGGGTACAATGAGCAGTTCTTC
TRBV6-4	NA	NA	12	TRBJ1-1	CASSDLGGRAFF	TGTGCCAGCAGTGACCTGGGGGGACGGGCTTTCTTT
TRBV28	once	TRBD2	15	TRBJ2-1	CASSLAGTISPEQFF	TGTGCCAGCAGTTTAGCCGGGACTATATCCCCTGAGCAGTTCTTC
TRBV5-5	NA	NA	13	TRBJ2-5	CASSPTGQETQYF	TGTGCCAGCAGCCCGACAGGCCAAGAGACCCAGTACTTC
TRBV28	NA	NA	15	TRBJ2-7	CASSLLSSVYYEQYF	TGTGCCAGCAGTTTACTGTCTAGCGTCTACTACGAGCAGTACTTC
TRBV6-5	NA	NA	15	TRBJ2-7	CASRGAVPQFHEQYF	TGTGCCAGCAGGGGGGCCGTACCCCAGTTTCACGAGCAGTACTTC
TRBV25-1	NA	NA	14	TRBJ2-7	CASSDFGVSYEQYF	TGTGCCAGCAGTGATTTCGGGGTCTCCTACGAGCAGTACTTC
TRBV30	few	NA	13	TRBJ1-1	CAFSRRVNTEAFF	TGTGCCTTCTCACGACGGGTGAACACTGAAGCTTTCTTT
TRBV7-9	NA	TRBD1	16	TRBJ1-6	CASSLGQGALESPLHF	TGTGCCAGCAGCTTAGGACAGGGGGCACTCGAGTCACCCCTCCACTTT
TRBV27	NA	TRBD1	14	TRBJ1-2	CASSLFGRGHGYTF	TGTGCCAGCAGTTTATTCGGCAGGGGGCATGGCTACACCTTC
TRBV28	NA	TRBD2	16	TRBJ2-7	CASRPWGAGGAYEQYF	TGTGCCAGCCGACCTTGGGGGGCGGGAGGAGCCTACGAGCAGTACTTC
TRBV27	NA	NA	17	TRBJ2-3	CASSSLRGDGSTDTQYF	TGTGCCAGCAGTTCACTCCGCGGGGATGGTAGCACAGATACGCAGTATTTT
TRBV11-2	NA	NA	17	TRBJ2-6	CASSTINRLSGANVLTF	TGTGCCAGCAGCACCATTAACCGACTCTCTGGGGCCAACGTCCTGACTTTC
TRBV4-1	once	TRBD2	20	TRBJ2-2	CASSQFGLLAGGPRAGELFF	TGCGCCAGCAGCCAATTCGGTTTGCTAGCGGGAGGGCCGAGGGCCGGGGAGCTGTTTTTT
TRBV7-9	NA	TRBD1	15	TRBJ2-2	CASVTGTANTGELFF	TGTGCCAGCGTAACCGGGACAGCGAACACCGGGGAGCTGTTTTTT
TRBV6-5	NA	TRBD2	13	TRBJ2-1	CASRQTSANEQFF	TGTGCCAGCAGACAGACTAGCGCCAATGAGCAGTTCTTC
TRBV7-9	NA	TRBD1	14	TRBJ1-3	CASSLGQSFDTIYF	TGTGCCAGCAGCTTGGGACAGTCCTTCGACACCATATATTTT
TRBV11-2	few	NA	15	TRBJ2-7	CASSSPTGLAHEQYF	TGTGCCAGCAGCTCCCCCACAGGGTTAGCCCACGAGCAGTACTTC
TRBV11-3	NA	TRBD1	18	TRBJ1-5	CASSPYRDRDYSNQPQHF	TGTGCCAGCAGCCCCTACCGGGACAGGGACTATAGCAATCAGCCCCAGCATTTT
TRBV7-9	NA	NA	16	TRBJ1-3	CASSAKPWTAGNTIYF	TGTGCCAGCAGCGCAAAGCCCTGGACAGCTGGAAACACCATATATTTT